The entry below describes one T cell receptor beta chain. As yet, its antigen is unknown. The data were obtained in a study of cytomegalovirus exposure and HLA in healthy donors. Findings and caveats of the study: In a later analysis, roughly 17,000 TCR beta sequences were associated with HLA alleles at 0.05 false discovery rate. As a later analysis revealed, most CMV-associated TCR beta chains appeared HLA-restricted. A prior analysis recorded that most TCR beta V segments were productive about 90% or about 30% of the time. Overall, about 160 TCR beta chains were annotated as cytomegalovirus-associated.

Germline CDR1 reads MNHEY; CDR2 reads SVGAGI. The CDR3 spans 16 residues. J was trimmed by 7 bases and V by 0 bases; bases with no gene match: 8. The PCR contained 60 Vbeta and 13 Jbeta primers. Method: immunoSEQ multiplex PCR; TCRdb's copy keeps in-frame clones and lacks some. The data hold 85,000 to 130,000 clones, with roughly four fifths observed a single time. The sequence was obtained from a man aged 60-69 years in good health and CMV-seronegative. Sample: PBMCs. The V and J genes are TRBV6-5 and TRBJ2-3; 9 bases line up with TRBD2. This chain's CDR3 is CASSYSRASGANTQYF. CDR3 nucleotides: TGTGCCAGCAGTTACTCGAGGGCTAGCGGGGCGAATACGCAGTATTTT.